The sequence of this TCR beta chain was determined in a study of response to subunit inactivated influenza vaccine. Findings and limits, study-wide: Each seasonal influenza vaccination, the authors suggested, recruits few new T cells.

The germline V gene has CDR1 SGDLS and CDR2 YYNGEE. Trimming stripped 4 bases from V and 1 base from J, with 14 bases between. This CDR3 contains 16 residues. Each CDR3 protein is one row after TCRdb ran MiXCR on the RT-PCR reads. Counted here are a few hundred thousand distinct CDR3 sequences, around 15% occurring once; the ten biggest clones make up around 10%. Remarks on this clonotype: What it binds is not known.

The rearrangement uses TRBV9 and TRBJ2-2, with D perhaps matching TRBD1 or TRBD2 (5 bases each). Specimen: PBMCs from blood, collected 12 days after vaccination. This sequence originates from a man aged 45-60 years who received an inactivated influenza vaccine. CDR3 nucleotide sequence: TGTGCCAGCAGCACGAGCCGGGACCAGAACACCGGGGAGCTGTTTTTT. It yields the protein CASSTSRDQNTGELFF.